This TCR beta chain was observed in a study of T cell changes during pregnancy in multiple sclerosis. Only in-frame clones appear in the TCRdb table, and some are missing; sequencing was by immunoSEQ multiplex PCR. The data hold 55,000 to 70,000 clones, with roughly 93% observed a single time. Germline CDR1 ENHRY, CDR2 SYGVKD. The CDR3 runs 13 residues. V lost 10 bases and J lost 2; bases outside the gene matches: 4. This chain uses TRBV10-3 with TRBJ2-3, with 9 bases lining up with TRBD2. This sequence originates from a female donor with multiple sclerosis, enrolled in a pregnancy study. The sample was peripheral blood, taken after pregnancy. The CDR3 bases are TGTGCCACTAGGACTAGCGACACAGATACGCAGTATTTT. Translating it yields CATRTSDTDTQYF.